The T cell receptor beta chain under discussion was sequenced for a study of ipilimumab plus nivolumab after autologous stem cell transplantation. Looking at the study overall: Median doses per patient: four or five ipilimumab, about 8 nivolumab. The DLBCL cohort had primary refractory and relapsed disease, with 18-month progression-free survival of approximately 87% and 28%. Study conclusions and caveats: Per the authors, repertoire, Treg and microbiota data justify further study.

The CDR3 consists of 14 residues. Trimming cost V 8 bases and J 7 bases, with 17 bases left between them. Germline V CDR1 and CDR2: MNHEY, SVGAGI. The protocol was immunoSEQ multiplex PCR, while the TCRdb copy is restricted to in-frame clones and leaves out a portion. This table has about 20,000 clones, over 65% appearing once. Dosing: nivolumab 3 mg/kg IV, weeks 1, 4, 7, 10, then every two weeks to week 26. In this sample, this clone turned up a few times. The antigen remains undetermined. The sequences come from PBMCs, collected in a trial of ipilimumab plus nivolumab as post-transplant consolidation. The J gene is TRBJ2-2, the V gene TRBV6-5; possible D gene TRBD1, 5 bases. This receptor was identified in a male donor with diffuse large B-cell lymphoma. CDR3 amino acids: CASRPFKDIGELFF. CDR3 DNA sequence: TGTGCCAGCCGTCCTTTTAAGGACATCGGGGAGCTGTTTTTT.